This TCR beta chain was sequenced in a study of blood T cell repertoires in COVID-19. The table came from immunoSEQ multiplex PCR; TCRdb's copy has only in-frame clones and leaves some out. The table lists under 200,000 clones, about nine tenths of them singletons. The CDR3 is 14 residues long. Per the germline V gene, CDR1 is GTSNPN and CDR2 is SVGIG (reference sequence). Trimming cost V 1 base and J 4 bases, with 13 bases left between them. The receptor comes from a man younger than 35 with acute or convalescent COVID-19. The chain combines TRBV30 with TRBJ1-2; no reliable D call. Material for sequencing was peripheral blood. The CDR3 coding sequence is TGTGCCTGGAGTGACCACGGAGGGCCCTATGGCTACACCTTC. This codes for CAWSDHGGPYGYTF.